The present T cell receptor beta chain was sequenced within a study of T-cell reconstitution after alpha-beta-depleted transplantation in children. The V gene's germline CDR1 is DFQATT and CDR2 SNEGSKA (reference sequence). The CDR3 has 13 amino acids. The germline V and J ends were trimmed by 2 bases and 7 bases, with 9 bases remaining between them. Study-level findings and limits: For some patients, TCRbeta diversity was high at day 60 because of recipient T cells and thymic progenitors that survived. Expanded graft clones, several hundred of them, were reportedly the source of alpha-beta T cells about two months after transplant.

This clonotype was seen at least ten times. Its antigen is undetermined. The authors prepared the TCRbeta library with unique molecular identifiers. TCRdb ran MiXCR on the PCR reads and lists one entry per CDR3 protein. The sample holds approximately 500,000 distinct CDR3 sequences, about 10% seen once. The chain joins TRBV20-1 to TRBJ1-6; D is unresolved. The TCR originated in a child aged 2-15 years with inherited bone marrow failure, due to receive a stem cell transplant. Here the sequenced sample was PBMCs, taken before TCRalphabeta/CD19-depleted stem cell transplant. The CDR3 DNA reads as TGCAGTGCTAGATTCAGATTCAATTCACCCCTCCACTTT. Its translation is CSARFRFNSPLHF.